This record covers a single T cell receptor beta chain. What it recognizes is unknown. The data derive from a study of cytomegalovirus exposure and HLA in healthy donors. General study results and limits: While the bulk of TCR sequences proved rare, some public TCRs turned up in many donors.

This CDR3 has 14 amino acids. Germline loops: CDR1 MNHNS, CDR2 SASEGT. V was cut by 2 bases and J by 8 bases, with 15 bases left in between. 60 Vbeta and 13 Jbeta primers were used in PCR. Repertoires were generated with immunoSEQ multiplex PCR, while TCRdb's copy carries only in-frame clones and drops some. Here the sample spans about 95,000 clones, around four fifths being singletons. The V and J genes are TRBV6-1 and TRBJ1-2; D gene ambiguous. The sample was PBMCs. This clonotype was sampled from a woman aged 40 to 50 in good health and CMV-seronegative. The DNA for the CDR3 is TGTGCCAGCAGTGAAATGTTCAATTCGGGAGGCTACACCTTC. This gives the protein CASSEMFNSGGYTF.